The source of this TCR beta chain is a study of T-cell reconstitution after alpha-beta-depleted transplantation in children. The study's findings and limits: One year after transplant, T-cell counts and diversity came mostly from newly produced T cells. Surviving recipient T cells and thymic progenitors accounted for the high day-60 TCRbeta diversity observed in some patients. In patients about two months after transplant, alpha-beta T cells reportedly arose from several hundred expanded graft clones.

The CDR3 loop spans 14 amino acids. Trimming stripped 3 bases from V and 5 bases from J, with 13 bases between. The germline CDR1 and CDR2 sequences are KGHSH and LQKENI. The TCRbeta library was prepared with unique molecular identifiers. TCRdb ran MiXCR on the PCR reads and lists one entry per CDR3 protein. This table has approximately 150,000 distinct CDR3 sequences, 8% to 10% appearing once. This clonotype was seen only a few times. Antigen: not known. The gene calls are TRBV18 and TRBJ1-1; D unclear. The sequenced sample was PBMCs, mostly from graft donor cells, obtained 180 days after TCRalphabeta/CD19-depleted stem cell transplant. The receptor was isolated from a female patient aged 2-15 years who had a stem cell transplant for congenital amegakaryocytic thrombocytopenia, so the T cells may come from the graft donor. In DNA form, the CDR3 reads TGTGCCAGCTCACCGCTTGACCGAATGACTGAAGCTTTCTTT. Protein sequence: CASSPLDRMTEAFF.